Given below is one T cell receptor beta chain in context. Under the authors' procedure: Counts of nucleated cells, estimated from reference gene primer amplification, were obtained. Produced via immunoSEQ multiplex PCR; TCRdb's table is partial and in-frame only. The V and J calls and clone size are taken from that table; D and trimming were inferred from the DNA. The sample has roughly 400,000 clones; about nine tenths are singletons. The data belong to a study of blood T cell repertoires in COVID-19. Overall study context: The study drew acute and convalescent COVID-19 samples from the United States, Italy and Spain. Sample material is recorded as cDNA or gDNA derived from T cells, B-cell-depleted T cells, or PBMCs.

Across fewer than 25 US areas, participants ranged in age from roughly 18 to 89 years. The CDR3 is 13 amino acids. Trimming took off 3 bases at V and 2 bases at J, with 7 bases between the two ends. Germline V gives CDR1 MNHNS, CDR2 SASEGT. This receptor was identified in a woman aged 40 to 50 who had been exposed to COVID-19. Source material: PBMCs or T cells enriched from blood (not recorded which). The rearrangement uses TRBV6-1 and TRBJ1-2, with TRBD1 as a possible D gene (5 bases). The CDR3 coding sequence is TGTGCCAGCAGTGACCGGGGGAACTATGGCTACACCTTC. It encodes CASSDRGNYGYTF.